This TCR beta chain was identified in a study of shared clonotypes between healthy human individuals. CDR1 MGHDK and CDR2 SYGVNS come from the germline V gene. V shed 0 bases and J shed 4 bases, with 12 bases lying between them. The CDR3 is 15 residues long. Generated by immunoSEQ multiplex PCR, the TCRdb table keeps only in-frame clones and is missing some. The table includes 2 million to 2.5 million clones, over 90% detected once. Specimen: naive CD4+ T cells from PBMCs. Subset indicated: CD45RA+ positively selected. The clonotype was recovered from a man younger than 35 in good health. Some clones in this sample may be carry-over from other donors' samples. The V gene is TRBV25-1, the J gene TRBJ1-2; D is undetermined. The CDR3 here is CASSEYSPEAYGYTF. CDR3 sequence (DNA): TGTGCCAGCAGTGAATATTCACCGGAGGCCTATGGCTACACCTTC.